This TCR beta chain was obtained from a study of blood T cell repertoires in COVID-19. Across the study: Spain, Italy and the United States supplied samples that represented acute and convalescent COVID-19.

Across 24 US areas, participants ranged in age from roughly 18 to 95 years. Donors in Cohort 3 who had recovered were those with two negative PCRs, healthcare professional clearance, or resolution of their symptoms. Germline loops: CDR1 LGHNA, CDR2 YSLEER. The ends lost 2 bases at V and 1 base at J; junction bases unmatched: 2. This CDR3 region has 15 residues. Per the study methods: Estimated nucleated cell counts came from reference gene primer amplification. Repertoires were generated with immunoSEQ multiplex PCR, while TCRdb's copy carries only in-frame clones and drops some. D and trimming were read from the DNA, whereas the V and J calls and clone size are those reported in that table. Here the sample spans about 250,000 clones, roughly nine tenths being singletons.

Sequencing used PBMCs or T cells enriched from blood (not recorded which). This TCR derives from a woman aged 45-65 years who had recovered from COVID-19. This rearrangement joins TRBV4-3 to TRBJ2-1, with TRBD2 matching over 7 bases. CDR3 protein: CASSQRRESYNEQFF. DNA of the CDR3: TGCGCCAGCAGCCAACGGCGGGAGTCCTACAATGAGCAGTTCTTC.